Listed below are T cell receptor beta chains from one sample, sequenced in a study of radiotherapy plus CTLA-4 blockade in lung cancer. Produced via immunoSEQ multiplex PCR; TCRdb's table is partial and in-frame only. Of fewer than 140,000 clones in the sample, over 65% are singletons; the top ten hold around 2%. The sample in question was peripheral blood, obtained from a patient treated with radiotherapy plus ipilimumab. The receptors stem from a human donor with non-small cell lung cancer that progressed on radiotherapy plus ipilimumab. Some clones in this sample may be carry-over from other donors' samples. Each CDR3 is given with its conserved first and last residue. Each record gives: CDR3 length, V gene, D gene, clone size, J gene, CDR3 DNA, CDR3 protein. A D gene is named only where the DNA matches it firmly. Expanded clones get a size class; other rows say once, few or many, or leave the size out.

12	TRBV2	TRBD2	once	TRBJ2-3	TGTGCCAGCAGTGTGTCTAGCGGGGGGGCCCATTTT	CASSVSSGGAHF
16	TRBV4-2	NA	NA	TRBJ1-6	TGTGCCAGCAGCCAGGCGGGACCCTATGTTGGCGGGCCCCTCCACTTT	CASSQAGPYVGGPLHF
15	TRBV7-7	NA	NA	TRBJ2-5	TGTGCTAGCAGCCACCGGGACTCCCCCGAAGAGACCCAGTACTTC	CASSHRDSPEETQYF
16	TRBV30	TRBD2	once	TRBJ2-5	TGTGCCTGGAGTGTACCGGGGAGGGGAACCAAAGAGACCCAGTACTTC	CAWSVPGRGTKETQYF
15	TRBV27	NA	NA	TRBJ2-1	TGTGCCAGCAGTTTATCAAGGGGGGCCTACAATGAGCAGTTCTTC	CASSLSRGAYNEQFF
14	TRBV10-3	NA	NA	TRBJ1-2	TGTGCCATCAGTGAGTCACCTACCAACTATGGCTACACCTTC	CAISESPTNYGYTF
13	TRBV15	NA	NA	TRBJ2-7	TGTGCCACCAGCAGAGAGGGCATCTACGAGCAGTACTTC	CATSREGIYEQYF
14	TRBV7-9	NA	few	TRBJ1-1	TGTGCCAGCAGTTTCACTCAGGGGAACACTGAAGCTTTCTTT	CASSFTQGNTEAFF
12	TRBV5-4	TRBD1	NA	TRBJ2-1	TGTGCCAGCAATGAGGGGGCCAATGAGCAGTTCTTC	CASNEGANEQFF
15	TRBV9	NA	few	TRBJ2-7	TGTGCCAGCACCCATGTCAAACGGGGAACCTACGAGCAGTACTTC	CASTHVKRGTYEQYF
11	TRBV10-3	NA	few	TRBJ1-5	TGTGCCATCACCGGGACTCAGCCCCAGCATTTT	CAITGTQPQHF
14	TRBV5-1	NA	NA	TRBJ2-3	TGCGCCAGCAGCTTCGGTACCGGCACAGATACGCAGTATTTT	CASSFGTGTDTQYF
16	TRBV7-2	TRBD2	NA	TRBJ2-7	TGTGCCAGCAGCTTAGACTCGGGAGGGGCCTCCTACGAGCAGTACTTC	CASSLDSGGASYEQYF
15	TRBV6-5	NA	NA	TRBJ1-1	TGTGCCAGCAGTTACTCGAATCTAATGAACACTGAAGCTTTCTTT	CASSYSNLMNTEAFF
18	TRBV7-3	TRBD1	NA	TRBJ2-3	TGTGCCAGCAGCTTCCTCACGGACAGGGGGGGCTCCACAGATACGCAGTATTTT	CASSFLTDRGGSTDTQYF
14	TRBV6-5	NA	NA	TRBJ1-6	TGTGCCAGCAGTCGCGGGCCAAATAATTCACCCCTCCACTTT	CASSRGPNNSPLHF
15	TRBV10-3	NA	NA	TRBJ1-5	TGTGCCATCAGTCCCCGACAGGATCTCAATCAGCCCCAGCATTTT	CAISPRQDLNQPQHF
15	TRBV6-1	NA	once	TRBJ2-5	TGTGCCAGCAGCGACCCACGCCCCGGAATAAGGACCCAGTACTTC	CASSDPRPGIRTQYF
16	TRBV5-1	TRBD1	NA	TRBJ2-1	TGCGCCAGCAGCACGGGACAGGGGGGAACCTACAATGAGCAGTTCTTC	CASSTGQGGTYNEQFF
13	TRBV27	NA	NA	TRBJ2-1	TGTGCCAGCAGTCGACAGGTATACAATGAGCAGTTCTTC	CASSRQVYNEQFF
14	TRBV29-1	NA	NA	TRBJ1-2	TGCAGCGTTGACTTAGAAGGGGGAGGTGACGGCTACACCTTC	CSVDLEGGGDGYTF
17	TRBV15	TRBD2	NA	TRBJ2-3	TGTGCCACCAGCAGAGCACTACTAGCGGGGGACACAGATACGCAGTATTTT	CATSRALLAGDTDTQYF
12	TRBV2	NA	NA	TRBJ1-4	TGTGCCAGTGAAGCAACTAATGAAAAACTGTTTTTT	CASEATNEKLFF
13	TRBV11-2	NA	NA	TRBJ1-1	TGTGCCAGCAGCTTAGGAGGGGACACTGAAGCTTTCTTT	CASSLGGDTEAFF
14	TRBV6-6	NA	few	TRBJ1-5	TGTGCCAGCGGATTCGGGGGAGGGGATCAGCCCCAGCATTTT	CASGFGGGDQPQHF
15	TRBV7-2	NA	NA	TRBJ1-4	TGTGCCAGCAGCTTATGGTCACAGGGAGGTGAAAAACTGTTTTTT	CASSLWSQGGEKLFF
16	TRBV19	NA	NA	TRBJ1-2	TGTGCCAGTAGTACACAAATCGACAGAAACTACTATGGCTACACCTTC	CASSTQIDRNYYGYTF
15	TRBV19	NA	NA	TRBJ2-7	TGTGCCAGTAGTATAGAGGGACGGGCAACCTACGAGCAGTACTTC	CASSIEGRATYEQYF
13	TRBV27	NA	NA	TRBJ2-5	TGTGCCAGCAGTTCCCATTTCCAAGAGACCCAGTACTTC	CASSSHFQETQYF
15	TRBV18	NA	few	TRBJ1-4	TGTGCCAGCTCACCTCAGACAGTTTCGAATGAAAAACTGTTTTTT	CASSPQTVSNEKLFF
14	TRBV18	NA	NA	TRBJ2-1	TGTGCCAGCTCAGCCGGGATTCTGGGGTATGAGCAGTTCTTC	CASSAGILGYEQFF
22	TRBV15	TRBD1	NA	TRBJ2-6	TGTGCCACCAGCACCCACCGGGACAGGGCCCCTGGGGATACTACTGGGGCCAACGTCCTGACTTTC	CATSTHRDRAPGDTTGANVLTF
13	TRBV7-3	NA	few	TRBJ2-5	TGTGCCAGCAGCTTACGCCCGGGAGAGACCCAGTACTTC	CASSLRPGETQYF
13	TRBV5-1	NA	NA	TRBJ2-3	TGCGCCAGCAGCTTCTCCCGCGAAGATACGCAGTATTTT	CASSFSREDTQYF
15	TRBV7-6	NA	NA	TRBJ2-1	TGTGCCAGCAGCTTAGTGGGGGGGCACGGCTATGAGCAGTTCTTC	CASSLVGGHGYEQFF
15	TRBV5-4	TRBD1	NA	TRBJ2-3	TGTGCCAGCAGCTTGTCCGGGACAGGGGTAAATACGCAGTATTTT	CASSLSGTGVNTQYF
14	TRBV6-5	NA	NA	TRBJ1-3	TGTGCCAGCAGTTATACGACGGGAGGAAACACCATATATTTT	CASSYTTGGNTIYF
15	TRBV5-1	NA	NA	TRBJ1-4	TGCGCCAGCAGCTTGGCGGGCACCGCGAGTGAAAAACTGTTTTTT	CASSLAGTASEKLFF